This entry is about one T cell receptor beta chain. This clonotype has ten or more counts. This clone's antigen is unknown. No qualities accompany the bases; no much larger clone lies one base away. The sample belongs to a study of neurological immune-mediated disorders (dated by TCRdb to the late 2010s). Describing the broader study: Peripheral blood TCR-beta repertoires from patients with HTLV-I-associated myelopathy (HAM/TSP), patients with multiple sclerosis, and healthy controls were compared in the study using UMI-based sequencing. Longitudinal samples, technical triplicates and paired sorted CD4+ and CD8+ T-cell subsets, alongside PBMC samples, were included among the 106 TCR-beta libraries. The cohort included approximately 68 subjects: approximately 14 with HAM/TSP, about 34 with multiple sclerosis, and 20 or so healthy controls. The full study reports these points: TCR clonal expansion was highest in HAM/TSP patients and lowest in MS patients, with MS patients falling below even healthy controls. Expanded clones from different subjects shared no identical CDR3 amino acid sequences, which suggests that TCR-beta repertoires were private in all groups.

CDR1 and CDR2 were assigned from the germline V gene as SGHRS and YFSETQ. The CDR3 spans 14 residues, from the cysteine through the phenylalanine. Only the CDR3 DNA is retained, 42 bases long and in frame from the first base. V drops 2 bases and J drops 1 base, leaving 9 bases in between. The healthy controls were volunteers from a blood bank in Maryland, USA. For the unsorted PBMC libraries, 2 million PBMCs were stored in RNAlater at -80 degrees C until RNA extraction and were used to generate the libraries. Peripheral blood was subjected to Ficoll-Hypaque density gradient centrifugation to isolate PBMCs, which were then cryopreserved in liquid nitrogen. To synthesize cDNA, template-switch 5'RACE was performed with a primer carrying a 10-nucleotide random unique molecular identifier so that each TCR transcript was tagged. Each sequencing run produced over 190 million TCR-beta sequences covering 15-18 subjects. The RNeasy kit was used for extraction of total RNA. The KAPA Real-time Library Amplification kit was used to amplify TCR-beta VDJ regions with primers for the TCR constant region and the 5'RACE anchor. A first PCR added sample indexes and Illumina adaptors, after which a second PCR increased the library yield. The roughly 650 bp TCR product was size-selected on a 2% E-gel SizeSelection system after Ampure bead purification. Library quality was checked on a Bioanalyzer, concentration was measured with Qubit, and libraries were quantified with the Kapa Library Quantification kit before pooling. An Illumina HiSeq 2500 sequenced the libraries paired-end 2 x 150 bp. To increase sequence diversity, roughly 24-32% phiX was spiked into each library pool. Per the original workflow: Quality-filtered reads were processed with the UMI-based MiGEC pipeline, which removed over 85% of raw TCR sequences during error correction. IMGT germline references were used for aligning VDJ genes, and each clonotype was defined as a unique CDR3 amino acid sequence together with its V-J genes. VDJtools evaluated clonal expansion, Shannon diversity and CDR3 relatedness (CalcPairwiseDistances, ClusterSamples); CLCbio workbench built phylogenetic trees. A clone was classed as expanded if it had 8 or more unique UMIs, a cutoff based on coefficient-of-variation modelling across technical triplicates. The public reads were run again by TCRdb, first through fastp at Q25 and then through MiXCR, and only productive beta chains were kept. Each record represents a unique CDR3 protein, reported with the most common genes and DNA among its rows. TCRdb assigned the V and J calls; the authors' analysis was not used. The sample records almost 30,000 distinct CDR3 sequences, 9% to 14% of which are singletons. The ten largest make up about 5.8% of the sample.

Sequencing was performed on PBMCs. The TCR originated in a woman aged 55-70 years in good health. The rearrangement joined TRBV5-1 to TRBJ1-1, with a weak D call of TRBD1 (6 bases match). The DNA reads as follows: TGCGCCAGCAGCTTCGGGACATCGAACACTGAAGCTTTCTTT. It codes for CASSFGTSNTEAFF. Reference TRBV5-1 and TRBJ1-1 proteins supply the regions before and after the CDR3; the full variable domain is: KAGVTQTPRYLIKTRGQQVTLSCSPISGHRSVSWYQQTPGQGLQFLFEYFSETQRNKGNFPGRFSGRQFSNSRSEMNVSTLELGDSALYLCASSFGTSNTEAFFGQGTRLTVV.